This T cell receptor beta chain was recorded in a study of blood T cells in healthy people across ages. Total RNA, at least 5 micrograms per sample, was extracted from PBMCs. This clonotype occurred many times. The V end lost 7 bases, the J end lost 3 bases, and 16 bases lay between the germline ends. Germline V gene lookup returns CDR1 SGHTA and CDR2 FQGNSA. The CDR3 covers 15 residues. It was with a sample-barcoded 5' primer and a J-beta primer mix that a second PCR of about 7 to 12 cycles was run. TCRdb re-analysed the 5' RACE reads in MiXCR, keeping a single row per CDR3 protein. The data contain around 1,700,000 distinct CDR3 sequences, roughly 27% of them singletons.

The chain links TRBV7-2 to TRBJ2-1; D not resolved. This clonotype was obtained from a woman between 25 and 40 years old in good health. Sequencing input: blood. The CDR3 nucleotides read TGTGCCAGCACCACCAGTGGTGGGGTCTACAATGAGCAGTTCTTC. Its translation is CASTTSGGVYNEQFF.